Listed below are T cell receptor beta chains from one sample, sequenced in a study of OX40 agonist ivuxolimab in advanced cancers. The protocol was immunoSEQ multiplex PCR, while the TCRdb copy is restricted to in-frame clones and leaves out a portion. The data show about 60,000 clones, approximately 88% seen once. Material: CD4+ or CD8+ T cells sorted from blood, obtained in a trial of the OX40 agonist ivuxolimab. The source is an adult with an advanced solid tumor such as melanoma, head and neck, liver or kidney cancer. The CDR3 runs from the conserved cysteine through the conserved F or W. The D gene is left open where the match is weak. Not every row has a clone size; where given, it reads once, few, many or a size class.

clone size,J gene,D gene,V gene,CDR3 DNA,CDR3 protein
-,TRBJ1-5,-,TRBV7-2,TGTGCCAGCAGCTTACGAACGGGGAATCAGCCCCAGCATTTT,CASSLRTGNQPQHF
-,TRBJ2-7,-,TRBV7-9,TGTGCCAGCAGCTTAGATGGCAGTTTGCAGCAGTACTTC,CASSLDGSLQQYF
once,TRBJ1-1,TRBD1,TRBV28,TGTGCCAGCAGTTCGGGGGCAGGGACAGGGGGACCTGAAGCTTTCTTT,CASSSGAGTGGPEAFF
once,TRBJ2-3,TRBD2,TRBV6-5,TGTGCCAGCAGGTATAGCGGGAGGGCCGGTACGCAGTATTTT,CASRYSGRAGTQYF
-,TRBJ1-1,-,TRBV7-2,TGTGCCAGCAGCGTGCCCGGTTCGTACACTGAAGCTTTCTTT,CASSVPGSYTEAFF
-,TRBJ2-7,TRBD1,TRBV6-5,TGTGCCAGTGGTTACAGGGGGCCCGAGCAGTACTTC,CASGYRGPEQYF
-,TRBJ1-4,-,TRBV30,TGTGCCTGGACCCGGAAGTCGGATAATGAAAAACTGTTTTTT,CAWTRKSDNEKLFF
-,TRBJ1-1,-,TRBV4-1,TGCGCCAGCAGCCAAAATGGCGGGGTGGCTTTCTTT,CASSQNGGVAFF
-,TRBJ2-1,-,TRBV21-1,TGTGCCAGCAGCAAAGCTTCAAGGGGAAGGGAAAATGAGCAGTTCTTC,CASSKASRGRENEQFF
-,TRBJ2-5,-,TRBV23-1,TGCGCCAGCAGCGGGCAGTACTTC,CASSGQYF
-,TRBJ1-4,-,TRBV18,TGTGCCAGCTCACCCCCGACCCAGGAGGGTGAAAAACTGTTTTTT,CASSPPTQEGEKLFF
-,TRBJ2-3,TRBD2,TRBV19,TGTGCCAGTAGTCAAGGCGGGAGAGGCACAGATACGCAGTATTTT,CASSQGGRGTDTQYF
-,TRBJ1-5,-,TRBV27,TGTGCCAGCAGCCCTTCGACCGAGCAGCCCCAGCATTTT,CASSPSTEQPQHF
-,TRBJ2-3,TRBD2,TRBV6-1,TGTGCCACACGGACTAGCGCCTCCACAGATACGCAGTATTTT,CATRTSASTDTQYF
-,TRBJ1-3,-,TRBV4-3,TGCGCCAGCAGCCAAGATCGGTGGCTCGGAAACACCATATATTTT,CASSQDRWLGNTIYF
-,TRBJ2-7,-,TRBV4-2,TGTGCCAGCAGCCAAGCACAGGAATACGAGCAGTACTTC,CASSQAQEYEQYF
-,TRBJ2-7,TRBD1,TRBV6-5,TGTGCCAGCAGCCGGGACAGGCTAAATTACGAGCAGTACTTC,CASSRDRLNYEQYF
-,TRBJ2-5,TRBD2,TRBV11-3,TGTGCCAGCAGCTTAGGCCGCGGGAGTGAGACCCAGTACTTC,CASSLGRGSETQYF
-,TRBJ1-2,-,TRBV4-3,TGCGCCAGCAGCCAAGATAGCGCCTATGGCTACACCTTC,CASSQDSAYGYTF
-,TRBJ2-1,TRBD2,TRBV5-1,TGCGCCAGCAGCCCGGGACTAGCGGGAGTCAATGAGCAGTTCTTC,CASSPGLAGVNEQFF
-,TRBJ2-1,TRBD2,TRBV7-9,TGTGCCAGCAGCTTAGTCGGTCTAGCGGGCCGCAATGAGCAGTTCTTC,CASSLVGLAGRNEQFF
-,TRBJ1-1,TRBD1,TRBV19,TGTGCCACAAACAGGGGGGAGTTCGGCACTGAAGCTTTCTTT,CATNRGEFGTEAFF
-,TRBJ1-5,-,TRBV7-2,TGTGCCAGCAGCCCGGCCTGGGGCAATCAGCCCCAGCATTTT,CASSPAWGNQPQHF
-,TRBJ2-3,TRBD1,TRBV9,TGTGCCAGCAGCTCCGGGACAGGAAGCACAGATACGCAGTATTTT,CASSSGTGSTDTQYF
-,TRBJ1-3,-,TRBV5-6,TGTGCCAGCAGGAGTACGGGTTCTGGAAACACCATATATTTT,CASRSTGSGNTIYF
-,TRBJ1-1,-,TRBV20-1,TGCAGTGCGGCCGGGGGCCTTGGAGCTTTCTTT,CSAAGGLGAFF
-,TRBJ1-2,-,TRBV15,TGTGCCACCAGCAGAGGGGGGGAATATGGCTACACCTTC,CATSRGGEYGYTF
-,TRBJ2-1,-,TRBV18,TGTGCCAGCTCACCACCCTTGTGGGAAGCAGACTACAATGAGCAGTTCTTC,CASSPPLWEADYNEQFF
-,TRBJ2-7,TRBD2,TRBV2,TGTGCCAGCAGAGAGGGACTAGCGGGGGCCTACGAGCAGTACTTC,CASREGLAGAYEQYF
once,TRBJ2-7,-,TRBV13,TGTGCCAGCAGGCGTTACGACACAAACTACGAGCAGTACTTC,CASRRYDTNYEQYF
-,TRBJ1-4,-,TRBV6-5,TGTGCCAGCGGGATAGGGACCAAGGGAAAACTGTTTTTT,CASGIGTKGKLFF
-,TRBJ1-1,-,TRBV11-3,TGTGCCAGCAGCTTGACGGGTTTCGGCACTGAAGCTTTCTTT,CASSLTGFGTEAFF
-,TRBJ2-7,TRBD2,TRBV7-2,TGTGCCAGCAGCTTAGGACTAGCGGTCTACGAGCAGTACTTC,CASSLGLAVYEQYF
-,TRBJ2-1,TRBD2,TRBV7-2,TGTGCCAGCAGCCCTGGACTAGCGGGATCGAATGAGCAGTTCTTC,CASSPGLAGSNEQFF
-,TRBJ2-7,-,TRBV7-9,TGTGCCAGCAGAACGATCGATTCCAGGGTGCCCTACGAGCAGTACTTC,CASRTIDSRVPYEQYF
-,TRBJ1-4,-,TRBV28,TGTGCCAGCAGTTCTCTGCCTAATGAAAAACTGTTTTTT,CASSSLPNEKLFF
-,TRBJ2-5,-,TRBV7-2,TGTGCCAGCAGCTTCTCAGGGGATGGGACCCAGTACTTC,CASSFSGDGTQYF
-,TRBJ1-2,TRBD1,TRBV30,TGTGCCTGGGGAACAGGGGACTATGGCTACACCTTC,CAWGTGDYGYTF
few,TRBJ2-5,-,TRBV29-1,TGCAGCGTTGCGGAACAGGGTTTCGAGACCCAGTACTTC,CSVAEQGFETQYF
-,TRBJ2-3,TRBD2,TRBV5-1,TGCGCCAGCAGCTTGGAAGGGACTAGCGGGAGCGCAGATACGCAGTATTTT,CASSLEGTSGSADTQYF
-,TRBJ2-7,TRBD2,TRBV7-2,TGTGCCAGCAGCAAGGGACTAGCGGGAGTAGGGGAGCAGTACTTC,CASSKGLAGVGEQYF
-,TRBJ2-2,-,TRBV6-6,TGTGCCAGCAGACCTCTAGATGCCGGGGAGCTGTTTTTT,CASRPLDAGELFF
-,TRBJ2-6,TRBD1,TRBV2,TGTGCCAGCAGAGGGGGCGATTATTGGGCCAACGTCCTGACTTTC,CASRGGDYWANVLTF
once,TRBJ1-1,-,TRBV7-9,TGTGCCAGCAGCTTAGGGGTTGTAGCTTTCTTT,CASSLGVVAFF
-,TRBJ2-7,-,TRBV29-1,TGCAGCGTTGAAGACCCGGCGCAGGGATACTACGAGCAGTACTTC,CSVEDPAQGYYEQYF
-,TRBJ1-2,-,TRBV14,TGTGCCAGCAGCCAAGGGACGGACTATGGCTACACCTTC,CASSQGTDYGYTF
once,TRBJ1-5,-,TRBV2,TGTGCCAGCAGCCGAACTTCTAGCGGTGATCCCCAGCATTTT,CASSRTSSGDPQHF
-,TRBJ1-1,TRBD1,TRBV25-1,TGTGCCAGCAGTCGACAGGGTGGAAACACTGAAGCTTTCTTT,CASSRQGGNTEAFF
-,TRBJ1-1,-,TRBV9,TGTGCCAGCAGCGTAGCGGGATTTATGGCCCCAGCTTTCTTT,CASSVAGFMAPAFF
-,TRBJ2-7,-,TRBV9,TGTGCCAGCAGCGTAGGTAGGCTGAACTACGAGCAGTACTTC,CASSVGRLNYEQYF
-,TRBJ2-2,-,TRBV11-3,TGTGCCAGCAGCGCCCGTGGGACGGTGAACACCGGGGAGCTGTTTTTT,CASSARGTVNTGELFF